The clone carrying this T cell receptor (beta chain) was detected a few times. Individual cDNA molecules (in the library) carried attached unique molecular identifiers. Via MiXCR, TCRdb re-called the RACE reads, giving one row per CDR3 protein. The table records 75,000 to 95,000 distinct CDR3 sequences, approximately 10% of them present only once. The sample comes from a study of human T cells and chemical hapten exposure. Described time point: patch test 2, 6 weeks after DPC sensitization. Specified treatment: therapeutic diphenylcyclopropenone sensitization with weekly scalp DPC. The sequenced sample was whole blood, obtained in connection with sensitization to the hapten diphenylcyclopropenone (DPC). This TCR was recovered from a man aged 40-49 years with alopecia areata. Some clones in this sample may be carry-over from other donors' samples.

The CDR3 here is CASSFSIDRANEQFF. Written as DNA, the CDR3 is TGTGCCAGCAGCTTCAGCATCGACAGGGCCAATGAGCAGTTCTTC. The chain uses TRBV7-2 and TRBJ2-1, with TRBD1 matching 7 bases. V shed 3 bases, J shed 6 bases, and the junction held 8 bases outside the gene matches. Germline-derived CDR1 and CDR2 are SGHTA and FQGNSA. This CDR3 has 15 amino acids.